Listed here are 11 T cell receptor beta chains from one sample, sequenced in a study of OX40 agonist ivuxolimab in advanced cancers. Only in-frame clones appear in the TCRdb table, and some are missing; sequencing was by immunoSEQ multiplex PCR. In the table there are about 54,000 clones, roughly four fifths of which are singletons. The specimen was CD4+ or CD8+ T cells sorted from blood, collected in a trial of the OX40 agonist ivuxolimab. The receptor source for this set is an adult with an advanced solid tumor such as melanoma, head and neck, liver or kidney cancer.

This chain uses TRBV27 with TRBJ1-1; D unclear. The germline CDR1 and CDR2 sequences are MNHEY and SMNVEV (reference sequence). With 6 bases removed from V and 4 bases from J, the gap between germline ends came to 12 bases. The CDR3 runs to 13 residues. The CDR3 nucleotides are TGTGCCAGCAGCCGTTCTTTGGGCACTGAAGCTTTCTTT. Its translation: CASSRSLGTEAFF.

The rearrangement uses TRBV6-5 and TRBJ2-3; TRBD1 aligns across 7 bases. There are 13 residues in the CDR3. CDR1 MNHEY and CDR2 SVGAGI come from the germline V gene. V lost 6 bases to trimming and J lost 0 bases; unmatched junction nucleotides: 0. The CDR3 region has the DNA TGTGCCAGCAGGGACAGGAGCACAGATACGCAGTATTTT. Its translation: CASRDRSTDTQYF.

The chain employs TRBV4-1 and TRBJ2-1; 12 bases match TRBD2. Trimming removed 0 bases from V and 4 bases from J; junction bases left unmatched: 4. The CDR3 is made up of 17 amino acids. CDR1 and CDR2 (germline): MGHRA, YSYEKL. CDR3 amino acids: CASSQDLAGGLYNEQFF. As DNA, the CDR3 is TGCGCCAGCAGCCAAGATCTAGCGGGGGGGTTATACAATGAGCAGTTCTTC.

This sequence joins TRBV7-9 and TRBJ1-2; a possible D gene is TRBD1 (5 bases). V was pared by 5 bases and J by 4 bases, with 11 bases between. The CDR3 sequence is 13 residues long. Germline assignment: CDR1 SEHNR and CDR2 FQNEAQ (reference sequence). CDR3 amino acids: CASSRDGPYGYTF. The CDR3, as DNA: TGTGCCAGCAGCCGGGACGGGCCCTATGGCTACACCTTC. The full variable domain, rest sourced from reference TRBV7-9 and TRBJ1-2, is DTGVSQNPRHKITKRGQNVTFRCDPISEHNRLYWYRQTLGQGPEFLTYFQNEAQLEKSRLLSDRFSAERPKGSFSTLEIQRTEQGDSAMYLCASSRDGPYGYTFGSGTRLTVV.

J is TRBJ2-7 and V is TRBV18; perhaps TRBD1 as D (6 bases). Germline V gene lookup returns CDR1 KGHSH and CDR2 LQKENI. The CDR3 runs 15 residues. Trimming removed 1 base from V and 4 bases from J, with 14 bases in between. The chain's CDR3 is CASSPRSSGVYEQYF. CDR3 DNA sequence: TGTGCCAGCTCACCACGCTCCTCAGGGGTGTACGAGCAGTACTTC.

The sample holds a few counts of this clone. The V gene is TRBV11-2, the J gene TRBJ2-4; D gene uncertain. CDR1 is SGHAT and CDR2 is FQNNGV in the germline V gene. This CDR3 is 15 amino acids long. V lost 1 base and J 0 bases, leaving 7 bases between the germline ends. CDR3 DNA: TGTGCCAGCAGCTTAGCCCGGTTAGCCAAAAACATTCAGTACTTC. It codes for CASSLARLAKNIQYF.

The CDR3 protein is CASSPGADQPQHF. CDR3 DNA sequence: TGTGCCAGCTCACCAGGGGCGGATCAGCCCCAGCATTTT. This chain uses TRBV18 with TRBJ1-5, with D perhaps TRBD1 (5 bases). Trimming pared 2 bases from V and 5 bases from J, leaving 7 bases between. The CDR3 consists of 13 residues. Germline assignment: CDR1 KGHSH and CDR2 LQKENI.

The rearrangement links TRBV28 to TRBJ1-4, with TRBD1 matching over 7 bases. J gave up 5 bases and V 7 bases, and 4 bases lay outside the gene matches. The germline CDR1 and CDR2 sequences are MDHEN and SYDVKM. There are 13 residues in the CDR3. CDR3: CASTPGQNEKLFF. CDR3 nucleotide sequence: TGTGCCAGCACTCCGGGACAGAATGAAAAACTGTTTTTT.

The V and J genes are TRBV5-1 and TRBJ2-2, with a tentative D call TRBD1 (6 bases). The germline V and J ends were trimmed by 4 bases and 2 bases, with 9 bases remaining between them. Germline loops: CDR1 SGHRS, CDR2 YFSETQ. CDR3 length equals 14 residues. CDR3: CASSPGVNTGELFF. DNA for the CDR3: TGCGCCAGCAGCCCAGGGGTTAACACCGGGGAGCTGTTTTTT.

V usage is TRBV19 and J usage is TRBJ2-2; D is uncertain. This CDR3 has 15 residues. Trimming stripped 4 bases from V and 7 bases from J, with 16 bases between. Germline V lookup: CDR1 LNHDA, CDR2 SQIVND (reference sequence). DNA of the CDR3: TGTGCCAGTAGTACTTCGGACCTCCTGGTCGGGGAGCTGTTTTTT. The encoded protein is CASSTSDLLVGELFF. The full variable domain, in which reference TRBV19 and TRBJ2-2 provide the parts outside the CDR3, is DGGITQSPKYLFRKEGQNVTLSCEQNLNHDAMYWYRQDPGQGLRLIYYSQIVNDFQKGDIAEGYSVSREKKESFPLTVTSAQKNPTAFYLCASSTSDLLVGELFFGEGSRLTVL.

The chain uses TRBV6-5 and TRBJ1-5; 9 bases align to TRBD1. J was trimmed by 3 bases and V by 6 bases; bases with no gene match: 6. The CDR3 has 15 residues. Germline V gene sequence: CDR1 MNHEY, CDR2 SVGAGI. The CDR3, as DNA: TGTGCCAGCAGAGAGACAGGGGGTCCCAATCAGCCCCAGCATTTT. Protein product: CASRETGGPNQPQHF.